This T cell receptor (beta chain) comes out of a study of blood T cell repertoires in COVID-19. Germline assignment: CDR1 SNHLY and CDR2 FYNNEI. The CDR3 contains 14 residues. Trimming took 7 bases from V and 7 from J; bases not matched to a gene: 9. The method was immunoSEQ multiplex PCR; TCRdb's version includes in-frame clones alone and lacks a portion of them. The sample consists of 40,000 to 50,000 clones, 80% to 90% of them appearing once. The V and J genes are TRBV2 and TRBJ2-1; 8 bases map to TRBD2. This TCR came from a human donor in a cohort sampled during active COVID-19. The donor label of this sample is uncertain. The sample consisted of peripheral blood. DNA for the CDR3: TGTGCCAGCACCCCGGGACTAGTATGGAATGAGCAGTTCTTC. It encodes CASTPGLVWNEQFF. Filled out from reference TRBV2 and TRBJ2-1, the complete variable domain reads EPEVTQTPSHQVTQMGQEVILRCVPISNHLYFYWYRQILGQKVEFLVSFYNNEISEKSEIFDDQFSVERPDGSNFTLKIRSTKLEDSAMYFCASTPGLVWNEQFFGPGTRLTVL.